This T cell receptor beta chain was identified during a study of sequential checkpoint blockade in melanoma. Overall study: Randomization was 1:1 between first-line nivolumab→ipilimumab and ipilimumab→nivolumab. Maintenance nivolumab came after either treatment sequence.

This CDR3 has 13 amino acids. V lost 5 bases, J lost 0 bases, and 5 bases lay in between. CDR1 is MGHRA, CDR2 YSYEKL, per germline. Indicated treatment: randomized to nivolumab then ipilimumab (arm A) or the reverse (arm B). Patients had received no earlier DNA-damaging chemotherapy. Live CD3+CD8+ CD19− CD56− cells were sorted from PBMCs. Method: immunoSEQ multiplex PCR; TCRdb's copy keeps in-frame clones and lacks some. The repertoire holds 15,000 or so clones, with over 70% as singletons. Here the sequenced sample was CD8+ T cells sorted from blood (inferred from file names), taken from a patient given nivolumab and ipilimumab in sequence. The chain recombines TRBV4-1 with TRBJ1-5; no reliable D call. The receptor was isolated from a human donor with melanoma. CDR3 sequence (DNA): TGCGCCAGCAGCAGAGATAGCAATCAGCCCCAGCATTTT. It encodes CASSRDSNQPQHF.